These T cell receptor beta chains were read from a single sample in a study of blood T cell repertoires in COVID-19. This table comes from immunoSEQ multiplex PCR, and its TCRdb copy is limited to in-frame clones, with some not included. The sample consists of tens of thousands of clones, around nine tenths of them appearing once. The sample comprised peripheral blood. These receptor sequences come from a man aged 55 to 70 with acute or convalescent COVID-19. Both conserved end residues are part of each CDR3. Each record gives: V gene, clone size, D gene, J gene, CDR3 protein, CDR3 DNA. A D gene is named only where the DNA matches it firmly. The size entry is marked missing in some rows and otherwise reads once, few, many or a size class.

V: TRBV19
size: .
D: .
J: TRBJ1-4
CDR3: CASSIMRGEDEKLFF
DNA: TGTGCCAGTAGTATAATGCGGGGGGAAGATGAAAAACTGTTTTTT

V: TRBV19
size: .
D: TRBD1
J: TRBJ1-1
CDR3: CASSLGQGYTEAFF
DNA: TGTGCCAGTAGCCTTGGACAGGGGTATACTGAAGCTTTCTTT

V: TRBV30
size: .
D: TRBD1
J: TRBJ1-6
CDR3: CAFLGQGDSPLHF
DNA: TGTGCTTTCCTCGGACAGGGTGATTCACCCCTCCACTTT

V: TRBV5-6
size: .
D: .
J: TRBJ2-7
CDR3: CASSLRSNEQYF
DNA: TGTGCCAGCAGCCTTCGGAGCAACGAGCAGTACTTC

V: TRBV10-3
size: .
D: .
J: TRBJ1-2
CDR3: CATSHSYGYTF
DNA: TGTGCCACCTCTCACAGCTATGGCTACACCTTC

V: TRBV6-1
size: .
D: .
J: TRBJ1-3
CDR3: CASSEAVRGNTIYF
DNA: TGTGCCAGCAGTGAGGCAGTCCGTGGAAACACCATATATTTT

V: TRBV28
size: .
D: .
J: TRBJ1-2
CDR3: CASSLKAYGYTF
DNA: TGTGCCAGCAGTTTGAAAGCGTATGGCTACACCTTC

V: TRBV12-3/TRBV12-4
size: once
D: .
J: TRBJ1-2
CDR3: CASSFNRRYGYTF
DNA: TGTGCCAGCAGTTTCAACAGGAGATATGGCTACACCTTC

V: TRBV7-3
size: .
D: TRBD1
J: TRBJ1-1
CDR3: CASSGRDRGEGEAFF
DNA: TGTGCCAGCAGCGGCCGGGACAGGGGTGAGGGTGAAGCTTTCTTT

V: TRBV6-5
size: .
D: .
J: TRBJ1-6
CDR3: CASSPLGAGGSPLHF
DNA: TGTGCCAGCAGTCCCCTGGGGGCCGGAGGATCACCCCTCCACTTT

V: TRBV24-1
size: few
D: .
J: TRBJ2-2
CDR3: CATSETGFTGELFF
DNA: TGTGCCACCAGTGAAACAGGGTTCACCGGGGAGCTGTTTTTT

V: TRBV2
size: .
D: .
J: TRBJ1-1
CDR3: CASSKTANTEAFF
DNA: TGTGCCAGCAGTAAGACAGCGAACACTGAAGCTTTCTTT

V: TRBV2
size: .
D: .
J: TRBJ1-3
CDR3: CASSGGVPDGNTIYF
DNA: TGTGCCAGCAGTGGCGGGGTCCCCGACGGAAACACCATATATTTT

V: TRBV24-1
size: once
D: TRBD1
J: TRBJ2-1
CDR3: CATSEPGDRGTYNEQFF
DNA: TGTGCCACCAGTGAACCGGGGGACAGGGGAACCTACAATGAGCAGTTCTTC

V: TRBV30
size: once
D: .
J: TRBJ1-1
CDR3: CAWSLTANTEAFF
DNA: TGTGCCTGGAGCCTAACAGCTAACACTGAAGCTTTCTTT

V: TRBV3-1/TRBV3-2
size: .
D: .
J: TRBJ1-2
CDR3: CASSQEMGATYGYTF
DNA: TGTGCCAGCAGCCAGGAGATGGGGGCAACCTATGGCTACACCTTC

V: TRBV28
size: .
D: .
J: TRBJ1-1
CDR3: CASSFLLNTEAFF
DNA: TGTGCCAGCAGTTTTCTGTTGAACACTGAAGCTTTCTTT

V: TRBV2
size: .
D: TRBD2
J: TRBJ2-7
CDR3: CASSEGVAGGYEQYF
DNA: TGTGCCAGCAGTGAAGGGGTAGCGGGGGGGTACGAGCAGTACTTC

V: TRBV5-1
size: .
D: TRBD1
J: TRBJ2-5
CDR3: CASSLGGGEETQYF
DNA: TGCGCCAGCAGCTTGGGAGGGGGCGAAGAGACCCAGTACTTC

V: TRBV12-5
size: .
D: TRBD2
J: TRBJ2-2
CDR3: CASGPGLAVNTGELFF
DNA: TGTGCTAGTGGGCCGGGACTAGCGGTAAACACCGGGGAGCTGTTTTTT

V: TRBV5-1
size: few
D: TRBD1
J: TRBJ1-4
CDR3: CASSSGTGVATNEKLFF
DNA: TGCGCCAGCAGCTCCGGGACAGGGGTTGCAACTAATGAAAAACTGTTTTTT

V: TRBV2
size: few
D: .
J: TRBJ1-1
CDR3: CASSVTGREAFF
DNA: TGTGCCAGCAGCGTAACAGGTCGTGAAGCTTTCTTT

V: TRBV19
size: .
D: TRBD1
J: TRBJ1-5
CDR3: CASGTQGARQPQHF
DNA: TGTGCCAGCGGGACCCAGGGGGCCCGGCAGCCCCAGCATTTT

V: TRBV6-5
size: .
D: .
J: TRBJ1-2
CDR3: CASSSAGNYGYTF
DNA: TGTGCCAGCAGTTCCGCAGGGAACTATGGCTACACCTTC

V: TRBV4-2
size: .
D: .
J: TRBJ1-2
CDR3: CASSQVTGYTF
DNA: TGTGCCAGCAGCCAAGTAACAGGCTACACCTTC

V: TRBV3-1/TRBV3-2
size: .
D: TRBD1
J: TRBJ1-1
CDR3: CASSATGGYTEAFF
DNA: TGTGCCAGCAGTGCGACAGGGGGCTATACTGAAGCTTTCTTT

V: TRBV12-3/TRBV12-4
size: .
D: .
J: TRBJ2-7
CDR3: CASSLSGGGEQYF
DNA: TGTGCCAGCAGTTTATCCGGGGGAGGCGAGCAGTACTTC

V: TRBV11-2
size: few
D: .
J: TRBJ1-5
CDR3: CASSLEPGQGQHF
DNA: TGTGCCAGCAGCTTAGAACCCGGTCAGGGCCAGCATTTT

V: TRBV5-1
size: .
D: .
J: TRBJ2-3
CDR3: CASSLTGLSTDTQYF
DNA: TGCGCCAGCAGCTTGACAGGGCTCAGCACAGATACGCAGTATTTT

V: TRBV19
size: once
D: .
J: TRBJ1-5
CDR3: CASSKRESNQPQHF
DNA: TGTGCCAGTAGTAAGAGGGAGAGCAATCAGCCCCAGCATTTT

V: TRBV7-2
size: .
D: .
J: TRBJ1-1
CDR3: CASSRNRVTNTEAFF
DNA: TGTGCCAGCAGCCGTAACAGGGTCACGAACACTGAAGCTTTCTTT

V: TRBV30
size: once
D: TRBD1
J: TRBJ1-6
CDR3: CACQWDSPRSLHF
DNA: TGTGCCTGTCAGTGGGACAGCCCTAGGTCCCTCCACTTT

V: TRBV3-1/TRBV3-2
size: .
D: .
J: TRBJ2-2
CDR3: CASSQRQANTGELFF
DNA: TGTGCCAGCAGCCAAAGGCAGGCAAACACCGGGGAGCTGTTTTTT

V: TRBV6-1
size: .
D: .
J: TRBJ1-1
CDR3: CASSEWASNTEAFF
DNA: TGTGCCAGCAGTGAGTGGGCCTCAAACACTGAAGCTTTCTTT

V: TRBV11-3
size: .
D: .
J: TRBJ2-5
CDR3: CASSFGSQETQYF
DNA: TGTGCCAGCAGCTTTGGCAGCCAAGAGACCCAGTACTTC

V: TRBV4-1
size: .
D: TRBD1
J: TRBJ1-2
CDR3: CASSKSGTGGFLDYGYTF
DNA: TGCGCCAGCAGCAAATCCGGGACAGGGGGCTTTCTTGACTATGGCTACACCTTC

V: TRBV12-5
size: .
D: .
J: TRBJ2-7
CDR3: CASGLSGQSHDEQYF
DNA: TGTGCTAGTGGTTTGAGCGGACAGTCACACGACGAGCAGTACTTC

V: TRBV15
size: .
D: .
J: TRBJ1-5
CDR3: CATSRVRGTHQPQHF
DNA: TGTGCCACCAGCAGAGTCCGGGGTACCCATCAGCCCCAGCATTTT

V: TRBV24-1
size: .
D: .
J: TRBJ1-2
CDR3: CATSDGTPMGYTF
DNA: TGTGCCACCAGTGATGGGACACCGATGGGCTACACCTTC

V: TRBV3-1/TRBV3-2
size: .
D: .
J: TRBJ1-2
CDR3: CASSQARQGYTF
DNA: TGTGCCAGCAGCCAAGCCAGACAAGGCTACACCTTC

V: TRBV2
size: .
D: .
J: TRBJ1-3
CDR3: CASSSDTPPRNTIYF
DNA: TGTGCCAGCAGCTCGGACACCCCTCCGAGAAACACCATATATTTT

V: TRBV10-3
size: few
D: .
J: TRBJ2-2
CDR3: CAISESLLAGELFF
DNA: TGTGCCATCAGTGAGTCACTCTTGGCCGGGGAGCTGTTTTTT

V: TRBV7-9
size: .
D: .
J: TRBJ1-2
CDR3: CASSSTGLSYTF
DNA: TGTGCCAGCAGCTCTACGGGATTGAGCTACACCTTC

V: TRBV7-3
size: .
D: TRBD1
J: TRBJ1-3
CDR3: CASSPTGSGNTIYF
DNA: TGTGCCAGCAGCCCGACAGGGTCCGGAAACACCATATATTTT

V: TRBV9
size: .
D: .
J: TRBJ1-6
CDR3: CASSTDSYNSPLHF
DNA: TGTGCCAGCAGCACTGACAGCTATAATTCACCCCTCCACTTT

V: TRBV27
size: .
D: .
J: TRBJ2-7
CDR3: CASSLTGSYEQYF
DNA: TGTGCCAGCAGTTTAACGGGGTCCTACGAGCAGTACTTC

V: TRBV5-4
size: .
D: TRBD1
J: TRBJ1-1
CDR3: CASSLNPGQVNTEAFF
DNA: TGTGCCAGCAGCCTCAACCCGGGACAGGTTAACACTGAAGCTTTCTTT

V: TRBV5-1
size: .
D: .
J: TRBJ2-1
CDR3: CASSLGLNNEQFF
DNA: TGCGCCAGCAGCTTGGGACTCAACAATGAGCAGTTCTTC

V: TRBV7-2
size: .
D: .
J: TRBJ2-6
CDR3: CASSLVGGSGANVLTF
DNA: TGTGCCAGCAGCTTAGTCGGGGGATCTGGGGCCAACGTCCTGACTTTC

V: TRBV6-2/TRBV6-3
size: once
D: TRBD2
J: TRBJ2-3
CDR3: CASSPQRGGGTDTQYF
DNA: TGTGCCAGCAGTCCCCAGCGGGGGGGTGGCACAGATACGCAGTATTTT

V: TRBV7-2
size: .
D: .
J: TRBJ2-1
CDR3: CASSPDSMRDEQFF
DNA: TGTGCCAGCAGCCCGGACAGCATGCGGGATGAGCAGTTCTTC

V: TRBV4-3
size: .
D: .
J: TRBJ1-1
CDR3: CASSQEGHTEAFF
DNA: TGCGCCAGCAGCCAAGAGGGGCACACTGAAGCTTTCTTT

V: TRBV7-2
size: .
D: TRBD2
J: TRBJ2-5
CDR3: CASSPNPGGLQETQYF
DNA: TGTGCCAGCAGCCCAAACCCGGGGGGACTTCAAGAGACCCAGTACTTC